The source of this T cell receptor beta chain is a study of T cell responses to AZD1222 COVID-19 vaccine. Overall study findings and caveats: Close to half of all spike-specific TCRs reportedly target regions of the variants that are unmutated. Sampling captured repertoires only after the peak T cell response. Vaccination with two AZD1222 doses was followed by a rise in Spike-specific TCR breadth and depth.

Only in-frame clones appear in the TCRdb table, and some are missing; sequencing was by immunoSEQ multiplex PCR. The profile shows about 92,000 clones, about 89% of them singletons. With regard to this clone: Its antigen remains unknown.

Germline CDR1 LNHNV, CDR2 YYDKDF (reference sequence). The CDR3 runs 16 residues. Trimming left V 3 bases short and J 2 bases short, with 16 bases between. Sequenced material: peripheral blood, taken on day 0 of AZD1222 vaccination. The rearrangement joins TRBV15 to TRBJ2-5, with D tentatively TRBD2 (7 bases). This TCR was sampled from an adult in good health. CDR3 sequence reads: CATSREGGEKQETQYF. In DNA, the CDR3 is TGTGCCACCAGCAGGGAGGGGGGGGAAAAGCAAGAGACCCAGTACTTC.